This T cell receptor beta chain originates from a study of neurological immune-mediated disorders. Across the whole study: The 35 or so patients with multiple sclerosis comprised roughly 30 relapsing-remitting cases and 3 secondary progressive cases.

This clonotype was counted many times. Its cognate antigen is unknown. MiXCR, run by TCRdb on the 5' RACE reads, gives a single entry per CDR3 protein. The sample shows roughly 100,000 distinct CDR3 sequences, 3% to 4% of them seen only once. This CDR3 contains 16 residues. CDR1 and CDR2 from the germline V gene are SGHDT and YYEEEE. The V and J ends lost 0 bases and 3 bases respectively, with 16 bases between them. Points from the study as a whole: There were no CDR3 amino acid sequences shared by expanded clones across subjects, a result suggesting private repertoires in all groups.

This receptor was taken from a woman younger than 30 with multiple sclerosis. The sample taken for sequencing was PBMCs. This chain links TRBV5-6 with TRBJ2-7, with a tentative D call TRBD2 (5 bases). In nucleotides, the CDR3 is TGTGCCAGCAGCTTGGCCGGTGGGAGCAACCTCTACGAGCAGTACTTC. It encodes CASSLAGGSNLYEQYF.